The 5 T cell receptor beta chains reported below all come from one sample, sequenced in a study of T cells after yellow fever vaccination. TCRdb re-called the 5' RACE reads with MiXCR, one entry per CDR3 protein. The sample has about 63,000 distinct CDR3 sequences, about 7% seen once. Sequences were derived from CD8+ T cells sorted from PBMCs, sampled 15 days after the yellow fever booster vaccination. These TCRs come from a man aged 25 to 40 who received the YFV17D yellow fever vaccine.

This clonotype was detected many times. The CDR3 DNA reads TGTGCCAGCAGCTTAAAGGGACAGGGGGTATATCACGAGCAGTACTTC. This translates into CASSLKGQGVYHEQYF. The chain recombines TRBV7-2 with TRBJ2-7; 11 bases agree with TRBD1. CDR1 is SGHTA and CDR2 is FQGNSA in the germline V gene. There are 16 residues in the CDR3. The V segment lost 2 bases and the J segment 5 bases; nucleotides outside the gene matches: 8.

Many counts were recorded for this clonotype. CDR3 DNA: TGTGCCAGCTCACCTGAGGGTTTTCAGCCCCAGCATTTT. Translating gives CASSPEGFQPQHF. The chain links TRBV18 to TRBJ1-5; D call uncertain. Trimming removed 3 bases at V and 6 bases at J, with 9 bases between. Germline V gene data show CDR1 as KGHSH and CDR2 as LQKENI. The CDR3 length is 13 residues.

Many counts were recorded for this clonotype. The chain has TRBV4-3 and TRBJ2-1; D is undetermined. The V end lost 0 bases, the J end lost 0 bases, and 9 bases lay between the germline ends. The CDR3 extends over 16 amino acids. The germline gives CDR1 LGHNA, CDR2 YSLEER. The CDR3, as DNA: TGCGCCAGCAGCCAAGATCCACAGAGCTCCTACAATGAGCAGTTCTTC. Protein: CASSQDPQSSYNEQFF.

There are many counts of this clonotype. The rearrangement links TRBV13 to TRBJ2-7, with 7 bases matching TRBD1. Germline-derived CDR1 and CDR2 are PRHDT and FYEKMQ (reference sequence). Trimming at V came to 6 bases and at J to 0 bases, leaving 5 bases not matched to a gene. CDR3 size: 14 residues. The CDR3 DNA is TGTGCCAGCAGTGGGGACAGTAGCTCCTACGAGCAGTACTTC. Its translation is CASSGDSSSYEQYF.

This clonotype was seen repeatedly, ten times or more. V gene TRBV30 combines with J gene TRBJ2-2; D is ambiguous. The V end was cut by 5 bases, the J end by 6 bases, with 10 bases between. The CDR3 length is 12 residues. Germline lookup yields CDR1 GTSNPN and CDR2 SVGIG (reference sequence). CDR3 nucleotide sequence: TGTGCCTGGGGCGGCGGCCCCGGGGAGCTGTTTTTT. This gives the protein CAWGGGPGELFF.